This T cell receptor beta chain was profiled in a study of cytomegalovirus exposure and HLA in healthy donors. Study as a whole: Previous work identified some 120 million unique TCR beta sequences from about 179 million T cells. Whole-study findings and limits: A later analysis linked about 17,000 TCR beta sequences to HLA alleles at 0.05 false discovery rate.

13 Jbeta primers and 60 Vbeta primers were used for the PCR. Assay: immunoSEQ multiplex PCR; the TCRdb copy retains only in-frame clones and omits some. The table records around 150,000 clones, roughly 79% of them present only once. V lost 2 bases to trimming and J lost 7 bases, with 21 bases between them. From germline, CDR1 is MGHRA and CDR2 YSYEKL. The CDR3 spans 16 residues. Of note for this clone: Its matching antigen is unknown.

The source of this sequence is a woman aged 45-65 years in good health and CMV-seropositive. Sequencing was performed on PBMCs. The chain recombines TRBV4-1 with TRBJ2-7, with D possibly being TRBD2 (5 bases). CDR3 bases: TGCGCCAGCAGCCAACCGAGAAGCGGCCTTGAAGGAGAGCAGTACTTC. This encodes CASSQPRSGLEGEQYF.